The clone carrying this T cell receptor (beta chain) came up a few times. The antigen remains undetermined. This entry is derived from a study of blood T cells in healthy people across ages. Study observations and caveats: Long-lived donors carried more naive CD4+ cells and greater diversity than aged donors. Among T cells, TCR beta diversity per million cells dropped roughly linearly as age rose.

A J-beta primer mix and a sample-barcoded 5' primer were used in a second PCR of roughly 6 to 12 cycles. Using its own MiXCR run on the 5' RACE reads, TCRdb lists one record per CDR3 protein. The sample yields 760,000 or so distinct CDR3 sequences, about 25% seen once. Trimming shortened V by 6 bases and J by 5 bases, and 16 bases separated the two germline ends. This CDR3 comprises 15 residues. Germline loops: CDR1 MDHEN, CDR2 SYDVKM. Another study also made use of these data, one on T cells of mothers and their children. That work adds: With the M1S primer of the second PCR, sample barcodes and 2-4 random nucleotides were added. It was related mother-child pairs that showed slightly higher overlap than unrelated pairs, without reaching significance.

The sample taken for sequencing was blood. This receptor was identified in a boy under 18 in good health. The V call is TRBV28, the J call TRBJ1-4, with D unresolved. CDR3 in DNA: TGTGCCAGCAGCATAAGGCGGGGTACGAATGAAAAACTGTTTTTT. Translation gives CASSIRRGTNEKLFF. The variable domain in full, completed from reference TRBV28 and TRBJ1-4, reads DVKVTQSSRYLVKRTGEKVFLECVQDMDHENMFWYRQDPGLGLRLIYFSYDVKMKEKGDIPEGYSVSREKKERFSLILESASTNQTSMYLCASSIRRGTNEKLFFGSGTQLSVL.